The rows below give T cell receptor beta chains drawn from one sample of a study of blood T cell repertoires in COVID-19. Generated by immunoSEQ multiplex PCR, the TCRdb table keeps only in-frame clones and is missing some. Of 200,000 or so clones in the sample, more than 80% were seen once. The sequenced sample consisted of peripheral blood. Receptors were obtained from a woman at least 80 years old with acute or convalescent COVID-19. The CDR3 runs from the conserved cysteine through the conserved F or W. D genes are given only for firm matches. Clone size is not always given. Where it is, it says once, few, many or a class for expanded clones.

CDR3 DNA | CDR3 protein | D gene | J gene | V gene | CDR3 length | clone size
TGCAGCGTTAGGGGGACAGGGGGAAGCTCTGGGGCCAACGTCCTGACTTTC | CSVRGTGGSSGANVLTF | TRBD1 | TRBJ2-6 | TRBV29-1 | 17 | .
TGTGCCAGCAGTTGGGACAGAGATCAGCCCCAGCATTTT | CASSWDRDQPQHF | TRBD1 | TRBJ1-5 | TRBV27 | 13 | few
TGTGCCAGCACTCGGACAGGGCCCTACAATGAGCAGTTCTTC | CASTRTGPYNEQFF | TRBD1 | TRBJ2-1 | TRBV3-1/TRBV3-2 | 14 | once
TGTGCCAGTAGGCCAAGGGGTACGGGAACTAATGAAAAACTGTTTTTT | CASRPRGTGTNEKLFF | . | TRBJ1-4 | TRBV19 | 16 | .
TGTGCCAGCAGCGTCGGACAGATTCAGAATGAAAAACTGTTTTTT | CASSVGQIQNEKLFF | . | TRBJ1-4 | TRBV9 | 15 | .
TGTGCCAGCAGTGAAGCCGCGGGAGGGAACACCGGGGAGCTGTTTTTT | CASSEAAGGNTGELFF | TRBD2 | TRBJ2-2 | TRBV6-1 | 16 | .
TGTGCCAGTAGAATGCAGGGGGACACCTACGAGCAGTACTTC | CASRMQGDTYEQYF | TRBD1 | TRBJ2-7 | TRBV19 | 14 | .
TGTGCCAGCAGTTTTCCACAGGGCAATGGCTACACCTTC | CASSFPQGNGYTF | . | TRBJ1-2 | TRBV27 | 13 | .
TGTGCCAGCAGCCCAGGACAGGGGGTAGTCTACGAGCAGTACTTC | CASSPGQGVVYEQYF | TRBD1 | TRBJ2-7 | TRBV7-2 | 15 | few
TGTGCCAGTAGTATGGAGCTAGCGGGAGGGCCTGGGGCAGAGACCCAGTACTTC | CASSMELAGGPGAETQYF | TRBD2 | TRBJ2-5 | TRBV19 | 18 | .
TGTGCCAGCAGCGAGCTATTAGTTAACTATGGCTACACCTTC | CASSELLVNYGYTF | . | TRBJ1-2 | TRBV11-2 | 14 | .
TGTGCCAGCAGCCCCATAGGCGACAGGGGGGTTACCCAGTACTTC | CASSPIGDRGVTQYF | TRBD1 | TRBJ2-5 | TRBV7-2 | 15 | .
TGTGCCAGCAGCCCCCGACTAGCGGGAGGGCCGGGTGAGACCCAGTACTTC | CASSPRLAGGPGETQYF | TRBD2 | TRBJ2-5 | TRBV3-1/TRBV3-2 | 17 | .
TGCGCCAGCAGCCCGTGGACAGGGGGTACTGAAGCTTTCTTT | CASSPWTGGTEAFF | TRBD1 | TRBJ1-1 | TRBV5-1 | 14 | .
TGTGCCAGCACCCCTCGGGGGACTAGCACAGATACGCAGTATTTT | CASTPRGTSTDTQYF | . | TRBJ2-3 | TRBV5-4 | 15 | .
TGTGCCAGCAGCTTAGTTAGCGGTGCCTACGAGCAGTACTTC | CASSLVSGAYEQYF | . | TRBJ2-7 | TRBV5-5 | 14 | .
TGTGCCAGCAGTTACGCAGTGAACACTGAAGCTTTCTTT | CASSYAVNTEAFF | . | TRBJ1-1 | TRBV6-6 | 13 | once
TGCGCCAGCAGCTTGTCTTCCAGCGGGAGGGCCAATGAGCAGTTCTTC | CASSLSSSGRANEQFF | TRBD2 | TRBJ2-1 | TRBV5-1 | 16 | .
TGCGCCAGCAGCCAATTCCTGGGCGGGGGCAATCAGCCCCAGCATTTT | CASSQFLGGGNQPQHF | . | TRBJ1-5 | TRBV4-1 | 16 | .
TGTGCCAGCAGGGACCGACAGGGGGCAAGCGGGGAGCTGTTTTTT | CASRDRQGASGELFF | TRBD1 | TRBJ2-2 | TRBV2 | 15 | .
TGTGCCAGCAGTGAAGCTCGAGAAAAACTGTTTTTT | CASSEAREKLFF | . | TRBJ1-4 | TRBV12-3/TRBV12-4 | 12 | few
TGTGCCAGCAGACCAATCCGGACAGGGGAAAGGAATGAGCAGTTCTTC | CASRPIRTGERNEQFF | TRBD1 | TRBJ2-1 | TRBV11-2 | 16 | .
TGTGCCAGCAGCCCAGGTGGGAACACTGAAGCTTTCTTT | CASSPGGNTEAFF | . | TRBJ1-1 | TRBV12-3/TRBV12-4 | 13 | .
TGTGCCTGGAGCACTAGCGGGAACGGTGAGCAGTACTTC | CAWSTSGNGEQYF | TRBD2 | TRBJ2-7 | TRBV30 | 13 | .
TGTGCCAGCACCATGGGACTACTAATCCAAGAGACCCAGTACTTC | CASTMGLLIQETQYF | TRBD2 | TRBJ2-5 | TRBV3-1/TRBV3-2 | 15 | .
TGTGCCAGCCTATCCCGGACTAATGAAAAACTGTTTTTT | CASLSRTNEKLFF | . | TRBJ1-4 | TRBV25-1 | 13 | .
TGTGCCAGCATACCGACACGGAACTCCTATAATTCACCCCTCCACTTT | CASIPTRNSYNSPLHF | . | TRBJ1-6 | TRBV28 | 16 | .
TGTGCCAGCAGTGCCTCCGGACAGGGAAAGATCAATGAGCAGTTCTTC | CASSASGQGKINEQFF | TRBD1 | TRBJ2-1 | TRBV28 | 16 | .
TGTGCCAGTAGTATAGGGGCAGGGCTGGACACTGAAGCTTTCTTT | CASSIGAGLDTEAFF | . | TRBJ1-1 | TRBV19 | 15 | few
TGTGCCAGCAGTGAAGTCGGAGGCGGGTACTTC | CASSEVGGGYF | . | TRBJ2-5 | TRBV2 | 11 | .
TGTGCCAGCAGTTACTCGGGGACAGGGGAGTGGGCAGATACGCAGTATTTT | CASSYSGTGEWADTQYF | TRBD1 | TRBJ2-3 | TRBV6-2/TRBV6-3 | 17 | .
TGTGCCAGTAGTATAGTCAGGGGCTGGGGTCAGCCCCAGCATTTT | CASSIVRGWGQPQHF | . | TRBJ1-5 | TRBV19 | 15 | .
TGTGCCAGCAGCAACCAGGGACAGGCCGCCAATCAGCCCCAGCATTTT | CASSNQGQAANQPQHF | TRBD1 | TRBJ1-5 | TRBV7-9 | 16 | .
TGTGCCAGCAGCCGGACTAGCGGGAGACCGTACGAGCAGTACTTC | CASSRTSGRPYEQYF | TRBD2 | TRBJ2-7 | TRBV11-2 | 15 | .
TGTGCCAGCAGCTTGGTTGAGGGCTTGGAGCAGTACTTC | CASSLVEGLEQYF | . | TRBJ2-7 | TRBV5-6 | 13 | .
TGTGCCAGCAGCTTAGGGGGCGACTACAATGAGCAGTTCTTC | CASSLGGDYNEQFF | . | TRBJ2-1 | TRBV11-3 | 14 | .
TGTGCCAGCAACCTACAGGGGCCCTCTGGAAACACCATATATTTT | CASNLQGPSGNTIYF | TRBD1 | TRBJ1-3 | TRBV5-6 | 15 | .
TGTGCCAGCAGTGTGGGACAGGAAAGCTTTTCCTACGAGCAGTACTTC | CASSVGQESFSYEQYF | TRBD1 | TRBJ2-7 | TRBV9 | 16 | once
TGTGCCAGCAGCTTAAGGGACAGGGCCGCTGGTGGCTACACCTTC | CASSLRDRAAGGYTF | TRBD1 | TRBJ1-2 | TRBV5-4 | 15 | .
TGTGCCAGCAGTCCAGGTACCCGCGTCTATGGCTACACCTTC | CASSPGTRVYGYTF | . | TRBJ1-2 | TRBV27 | 14 | .
TGTGCCAGCAAAGGGACAGGGGTAGAGCCCCAGCATTTT | CASKGTGVEPQHF | TRBD1 | TRBJ1-5 | TRBV6-5 | 13 | .
TGTGCCAGCAGTTCTGGGACTACCCAATGGGGCAGCACAGATACGCAGTATTTT | CASSSGTTQWGSTDTQYF | TRBD2 | TRBJ2-3 | TRBV27 | 18 | few
TGTGCCAGCAGTTTATTGGGACACGAGGGTTCACCCCTCCACTTT | CASSLLGHEGSPLHF | . | TRBJ1-6 | TRBV27 | 15 | .